These 2 T cell receptor beta chains were all obtained from the same sample, sequenced in a study of blood T cells in healthy people across ages. Sample-barcoded 5' priming and a J-beta primer mix drove a second PCR of roughly 7 to 11 cycles. Via MiXCR, TCRdb re-called the 5' RACE reads, giving one row per CDR3 protein. Of approximately 1,000,000 distinct CDR3 sequences in the sample, 40% to 55% were seen once. Sequenced sample: blood. These receptors came from a woman in her sixties or seventies in good health.

This clonotype was seen more than once but under ten times. This chain connects TRBV18 to TRBJ1-2; D is uncertain. V lost 0 bases to trimming and J lost 3 bases, with 8 bases between them. Germline V CDR1 and CDR2: KGHSH, LQKENI. This CDR3 has 14 residues. Written as DNA, the CDR3 is TGTGCCAGCTCACCACCGGCAGCCGACTATGGCTACACCTTC. Amino acid sequence: CASSPPAADYGYTF.

The CDR3 is CASSLPGQANYGYTF. DNA of the CDR3: TGCGCCAGCAGCTTGCCGGGACAGGCTAACTATGGCTACACCTTC. The gene calls are TRBV5-1 and TRBJ1-2; TRBD1 matches at 8 bases. Germline V gives CDR1 SGHRS, CDR2 YFSETQ. The CDR3 consists of 15 residues. V dropped 1 base and J dropped 0; count of bases not matched to a gene: 2.